Here is one T cell receptor beta chain with its context. This CDR3 region has 15 residues. This sample is part of a study of T cell changes during pregnancy in multiple sclerosis. Here immunoSEQ multiplex PCR was the method, and the copy in TCRdb shows in-frame clones only, minus some. The sample has over 30,000 clones; over 85% are singletons. The chain is built from TRBV21-1 and TRBJ1-1. TRBV21-1 is tagged as a pseudogene. Sequences were derived from CD8+ T cells from peripheral blood mononuclear cells, sampled in the third trimester of pregnancy. The clonotype was recovered from a female donor with multiple sclerosis, enrolled in a pregnancy study. Here the CDR3 DNA reads TGTGCCAGCAGCTACCCAGGCTTCGGGGGGACTGAAGCTTTCTTT. It codes for CASSYPGFGGTEAFF.